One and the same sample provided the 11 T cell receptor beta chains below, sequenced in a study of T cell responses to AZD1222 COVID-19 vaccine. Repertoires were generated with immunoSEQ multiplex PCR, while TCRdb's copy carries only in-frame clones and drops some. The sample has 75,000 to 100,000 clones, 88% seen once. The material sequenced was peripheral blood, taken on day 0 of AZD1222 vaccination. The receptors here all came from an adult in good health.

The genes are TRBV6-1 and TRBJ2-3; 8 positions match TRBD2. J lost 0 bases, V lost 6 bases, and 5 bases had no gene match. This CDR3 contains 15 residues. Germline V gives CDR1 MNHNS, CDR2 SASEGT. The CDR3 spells CASRSGSVSTDTQYF. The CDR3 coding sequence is TGTGCCAGCAGAAGCGGGAGCGTTAGCACAGATACGCAGTATTTT.

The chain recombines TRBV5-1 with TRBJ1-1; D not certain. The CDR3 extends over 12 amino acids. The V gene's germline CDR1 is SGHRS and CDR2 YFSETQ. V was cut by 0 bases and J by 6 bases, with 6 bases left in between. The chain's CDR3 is CASSLGAAEAFF. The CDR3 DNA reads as TGCGCCAGCAGCTTGGGGGCGGCTGAAGCTTTCTTT.

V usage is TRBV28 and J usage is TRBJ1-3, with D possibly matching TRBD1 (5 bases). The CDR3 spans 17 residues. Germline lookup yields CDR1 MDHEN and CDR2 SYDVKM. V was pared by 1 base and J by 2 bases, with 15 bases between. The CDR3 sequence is CASSLLGPFLPGNTIYF. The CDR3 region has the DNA TGTGCCAGCAGTTTATTGGGACCGTTTCTCCCTGGAAACACCATATATTTT.

The DNA for the CDR3 is TGTGCCAGCAGCCGGACACGAATGAACACTGAAGCTTTCTTT. This codes for CASSRTRMNTEAFF. The chain recombines TRBV6-5 with TRBJ1-1; TRBD1 is a possible D gene (5 bases). The CDR3 consists of 14 residues. V lost 6 bases to trimming and J lost 0 bases, with 11 bases between them. Germline CDR1 MNHEY, CDR2 SVGAGI.

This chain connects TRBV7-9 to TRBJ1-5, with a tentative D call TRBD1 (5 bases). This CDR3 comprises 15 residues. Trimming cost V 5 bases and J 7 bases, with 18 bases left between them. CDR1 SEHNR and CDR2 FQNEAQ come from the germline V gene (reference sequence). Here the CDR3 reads CASSQTALRGQPQHF. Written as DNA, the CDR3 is TGTGCCAGCAGCCAGACAGCTCTAAGAGGGCAGCCCCAGCATTTT.

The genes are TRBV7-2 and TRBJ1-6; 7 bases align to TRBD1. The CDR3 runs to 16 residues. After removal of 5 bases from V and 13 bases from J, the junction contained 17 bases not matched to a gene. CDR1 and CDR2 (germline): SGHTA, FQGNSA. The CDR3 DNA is TGTGCCAGCAGCAAACAAGGGGGCGTCTATAATCGGCCCCTCCACTTT. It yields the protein CASSKQGGVYNRPLHF.

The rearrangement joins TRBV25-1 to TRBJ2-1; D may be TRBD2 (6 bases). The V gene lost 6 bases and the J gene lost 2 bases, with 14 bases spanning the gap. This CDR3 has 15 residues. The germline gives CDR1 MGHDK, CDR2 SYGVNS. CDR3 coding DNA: TGTGCCAGCAGGGCCGGGACTGGAGCCTACAATGAGCAGTTCTTC. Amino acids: CASRAGTGAYNEQFF.

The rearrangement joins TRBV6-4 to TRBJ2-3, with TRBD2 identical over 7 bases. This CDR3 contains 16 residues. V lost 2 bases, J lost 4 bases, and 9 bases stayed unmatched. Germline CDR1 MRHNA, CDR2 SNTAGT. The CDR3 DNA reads TGTGCCAGCAGTGACGGATCTAGCGGTGGAGCAGATACGCAGTATTTT. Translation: CASSDGSSGGADTQYF.

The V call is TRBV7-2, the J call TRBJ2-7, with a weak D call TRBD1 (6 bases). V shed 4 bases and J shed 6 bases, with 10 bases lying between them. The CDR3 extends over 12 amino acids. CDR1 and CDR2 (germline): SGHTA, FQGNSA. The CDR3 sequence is CASSSTGSEQYF. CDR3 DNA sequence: TGTGCCAGCAGCTCCACAGGGAGCGAGCAGTACTTC.

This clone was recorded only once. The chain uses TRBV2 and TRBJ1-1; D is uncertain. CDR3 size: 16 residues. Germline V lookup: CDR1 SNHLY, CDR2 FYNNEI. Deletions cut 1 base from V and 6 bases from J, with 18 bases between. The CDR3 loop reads CASSEGPAGEVAEAFF. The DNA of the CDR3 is TGTGCCAGCAGTGAAGGCCCGGCCGGGGAGGTGGCTGAAGCTTTCTTT.

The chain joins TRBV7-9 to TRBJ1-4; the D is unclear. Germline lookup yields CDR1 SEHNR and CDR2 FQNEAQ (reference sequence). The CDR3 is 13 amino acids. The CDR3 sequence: CAEREATNEKLFF. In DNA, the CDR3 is TGTGCAGAACGGGAGGCAACTAATGAAAAACTGTTTTTT. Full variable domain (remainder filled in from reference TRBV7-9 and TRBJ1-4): DTGVSQNPRHKITKRGQNVTFRCDPISEHNRLYWYRQTLGQGPEFLTYFQNEAQLEKSRLLSDRFSAERPKGSFSTLEIQRTEQGDSAMYLCAEREATNEKLFFGSGTQLSVL.